The 13 T cell receptor beta chains given below trace back to one sample, sequenced in a study of blood T cells in healthy people across ages. The use of a sample-barcoded 5' primer and a J-beta primer mix characterized a second PCR of roughly 6 to 11 cycles. TCRdb re-called the 5' RACE reads with MiXCR, one entry per CDR3 protein. The sample gives some 780,000 distinct CDR3 sequences, approximately 60% of which show up once; about 26% is in the top ten. Material for sequencing was blood. The source of these receptors is a man in his forties in good health.

The rearrangement uses TRBV29-1 and TRBJ2-2; D not certain. Germline CDR1 reads SQVTM; CDR2 reads ANQGSEA. The CDR3 runs to 15 residues. Trimming cost V 5 bases and J 2 bases, with 15 bases left between them. This chain's CDR3 is CSVSGFLNNTGELFF. The CDR3, as DNA: TGCAGCGTTTCTGGCTTTCTGAATAACACCGGGGAGCTGTTTTTT.

The chain employs TRBV6-7 and TRBJ2-5; D may be TRBD2 (6 bases). TRBV6-7 is an ORF, and what it does is uncertain. V lost 6 bases and J 5 bases, leaving 16 bases between the germline ends. The CDR3 consists of 14 residues. The CDR3 here is CASRRRLVSETQYF. DNA of the CDR3: TGTGCCAGCAGACGAAGACTAGTTTCGGAGACCCAGTACTTC.

There are a few counts of this clonotype. J is TRBJ2-1 and V is TRBV20-1; no reliable D call. CDR3 length: 14 amino acids. Germline assignment: CDR1 DFQATT and CDR2 SNEGSKA (reference sequence). Trimming took off 1 base at V and 6 bases at J, with 13 bases between the two ends. As DNA, the CDR3 is TGCAGTGCTAGAGGGCCCTCCTCCCTCAATGAGCAGTTCTTC. Translation: CSARGPSSLNEQFF.

This rearrangement joins TRBV7-9 to TRBJ2-1; D tentatively fits TRBD1 or TRBD2 (5 bases each). The germline V gene encodes CDR1 SEHNR and CDR2 FQNEAQ (reference sequence). The CDR3 is 14 amino acids. Deletions cut 1 base from V and 6 bases from J, with 10 bases between. The CDR3 coding sequence is TGTGCCAGCAGCTTAGGCTGGGACCGCAATGAGCAGTTCTTC. Amino acid sequence: CASSLGWDRNEQFF.

The rearrangement links TRBV7-9 to TRBJ1-6, with D maybe TRBD1 (5 bases). This CDR3 has 17 amino acids. The germline CDR1 and CDR2 sequences are SEHNR and FQNEAQ (reference sequence). V lost 7 bases, J lost 14 bases, and 30 bases lay in between. The CDR3 is CASKPPEGQGITAALHF. CDR3 DNA: TGTGCCAGCAAACCCCCCGAGGGCCAGGGAATAACCGCCGCCCTCCACTTT.

The chain employs TRBV29-1 and TRBJ2-5; D might be TRBD1 or TRBD2, each matching 7 bases. Germline-derived CDR1 and CDR2 are SQVTM and ANQGSEA. Between the trimmed V and J ends, which lost 0 bases and 2 bases, there was a span of 13 bases. The CDR3 contains 15 residues. CDR3 DNA: TGCAGCGTTGAAGATTCAGGGGGAGGGCAAGAGACCCAGTACTTC. Translating it yields CSVEDSGGGQETQYF.

The genes are TRBV4-3 and TRBJ1-2; 7 nucleotides line up with TRBD1. Germline CDR1 is LGHNA and CDR2 is YSLEER. CDR3 length equals 16 residues. Trimming at V came to 4 bases and at J to 5 bases, leaving 13 bases not matched to a gene. The CDR3, as DNA: TGCGCCAGCAGCCTCCCCAGTGGACAGGAGGTATATGGCTACACCTTC. This sequence encodes CASSLPSGQEVYGYTF.

The V call is TRBV9, the J call TRBJ2-7, with TRBD1 matching over 10 bases. CDR3 size: 14 residues. In germline, CDR1 is SGDLS, CDR2 YYNGEE. The V segment lost 3 bases and the J segment 5 bases; nucleotides outside the gene matches: 5. Here the CDR3 DNA reads TGTGCCAGCAGCGCGGGACAGGGGCTTCACGAGCAGTACTTC. Protein product: CASSAGQGLHEQYF.

This rearrangement joins TRBV5-1 to TRBJ2-3, with 8 positions matching TRBD1. The CDR3 consists of 16 residues. CDR1 and CDR2 from the germline V gene are SGHRS and YFSETQ. The junction had 10 bases not matched to a gene; V was cut back by 5 bases and J by 2 bases. The CDR3 here is CASRNKTGVYTDTQYF. Here the CDR3 DNA reads TGCGCCAGCAGGAATAAGACAGGGGTTTACACAGATACGCAGTATTTT.

This chain links TRBV21-1 with TRBJ2-1; TRBD2 is the table's D call, not checked against the DNA. TRBV21-1 is deemed a pseudogene. The CDR3 covers 19 residues. The CDR3 bases are TGTGCCAGCAGCAAAGCGGGACTAGCGGGAGTCTGGTCCTACAATGAGCAGTTCTTC. Encoded protein: CASSKAGLAGVWSYNEQFF.

This sequence joins TRBV7-2 and TRBJ2-3, with D possibly matching TRBD2 (6 bases). The CDR3 runs 17 residues. Per germline, CDR1 SGHTA and CDR2 FQGNSA. Trimming took off 0 bases at V and 5 bases at J, with 18 bases between the two ends. The CDR3 nucleotides read TGTGCCAGCAGCTTAGCGCTGACGGGAGCTTTGGGAGATACGCAGTATTTT. Residues: CASSLALTGALGDTQYF.

The chain uses TRBV28 and TRBJ2-7; no firm D call. The CDR3 has 16 residues. The V end was cut by 4 bases, the J end by 0 bases, with 16 bases between. CDR1 and CDR2 from the germline V gene are MDHEN and SYDVKM. The DNA of the CDR3 is TGTGCCAGCAGTTCCCCCCACCACACGAACTCCTACGAGCAGTACTTC. It codes for CASSSPHHTNSYEQYF.

The table lists this clonotype with a count of one. The J gene is TRBJ2-1, the V gene TRBV29-1; 7 bases align to TRBD1. Germline CDR1 and CDR2: SQVTM and ANQGSEA. The CDR3 is made up of 14 amino acids. CDR3 amino acids: CSSTGTVSLNEQFF. The CDR3 coding sequence is TGCAGTTCCACGGGGACAGTATCACTGAATGAGCAGTTCTTC.